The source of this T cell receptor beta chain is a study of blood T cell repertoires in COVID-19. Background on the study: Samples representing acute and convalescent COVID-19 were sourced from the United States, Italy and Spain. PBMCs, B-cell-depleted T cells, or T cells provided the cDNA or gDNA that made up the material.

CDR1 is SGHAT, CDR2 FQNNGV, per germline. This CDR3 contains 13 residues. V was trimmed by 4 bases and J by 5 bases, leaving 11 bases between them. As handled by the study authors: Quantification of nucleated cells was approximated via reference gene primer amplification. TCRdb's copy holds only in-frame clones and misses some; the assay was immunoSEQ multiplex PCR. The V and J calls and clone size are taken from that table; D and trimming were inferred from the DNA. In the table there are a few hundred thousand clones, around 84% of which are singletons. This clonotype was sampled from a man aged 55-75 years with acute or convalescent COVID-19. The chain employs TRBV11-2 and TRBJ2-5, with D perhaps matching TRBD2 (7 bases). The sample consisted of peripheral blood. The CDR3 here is CASSYGGLETQYF. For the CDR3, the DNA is TGTGCCAGCAGCTACGGGGGGCTTGAGACCCAGTACTTC.